A selection of T cell receptor beta chains follows, all from one sample in a study of blood T cell repertoires in COVID-19. Data came from immunoSEQ multiplex PCR; TCRdb stores just in-frame clones and leaves some out. The repertoire holds 140,000 to 150,000 clones, 88% seen once, with less than 2% in the top ten. The sample comprised peripheral blood. These receptors originate from a man in his 70s with acute or convalescent COVID-19. CDR3s include the opening cysteine and the closing phenylalanine or tryptophan. The order of the fields is CDR3 DNA, CDR3 protein, D gene, J gene, clone size, V gene. The D gene is left open where the match is weak. Clone size is shown for a subset of rows, as once, few, many or a class of expanded clone.

cdr3_nt: TGTGCCAGTAGTGGCACCGGGACAGGAGTCCATAGCAATCAGCCCCAGCATTTT
cdr3_aa: CASSGTGTGVHSNQPQHF
d_call: TRBD1
j_call: TRBJ1-5
clone_size: -
v_call: TRBV19

cdr3_nt: TGTGCCAGCAGTTTAGCGAGACAGGGACCGAGTGAAAAACTGTTTTTT
cdr3_aa: CASSLARQGPSEKLFF
d_call: TRBD1
j_call: TRBJ1-4
clone_size: -
v_call: TRBV27

cdr3_nt: TGCAGTGGAAGGCGGACTTACGAGCAGTACTTC
cdr3_aa: CSGRRTYEQYF
d_call: -
j_call: TRBJ2-7
clone_size: few
v_call: TRBV20-1

cdr3_nt: TGTGCCAGCAGCCCGAGGACAGGAGGGGAGCAGTACTTC
cdr3_aa: CASSPRTGGEQYF
d_call: -
j_call: TRBJ2-7
clone_size: -
v_call: TRBV27

cdr3_nt: TGTGCCAGCAGCCCCGACACTCAGCGGAATACGCAGTATTTT
cdr3_aa: CASSPDTQRNTQYF
d_call: -
j_call: TRBJ2-3
clone_size: -
v_call: TRBV9

cdr3_nt: TGTGCCAGCAGACTAGCGGGGTTATCAGATACGCAGTATTTT
cdr3_aa: CASRLAGLSDTQYF
d_call: TRBD2
j_call: TRBJ2-3
clone_size: -
v_call: TRBV6-5

cdr3_nt: TGTGCCAGCGGCTCTAGGGAGAGCACAGATACGCAGTATTTT
cdr3_aa: CASGSRESTDTQYF
d_call: -
j_call: TRBJ2-3
clone_size: -
v_call: TRBV7-9

cdr3_nt: TGTGCCAGCAGCCCCGGGACAGGGGACTATGGCTACACCTTC
cdr3_aa: CASSPGTGDYGYTF
d_call: TRBD1
j_call: TRBJ1-2
clone_size: -
v_call: TRBV3-1/TRBV3-2

cdr3_nt: TGTGCCAGCAGTTTGACAGGGAACACTGAAGCTTTCTTT
cdr3_aa: CASSLTGNTEAFF
d_call: -
j_call: TRBJ1-1
clone_size: -
v_call: TRBV5-4

cdr3_nt: TGTGCCAGCAGCTTATCGACAGGAGGAAACACCATATATTTT
cdr3_aa: CASSLSTGGNTIYF
d_call: -
j_call: TRBJ1-3
clone_size: -
v_call: TRBV7-2

cdr3_nt: TGCGCCAGTGCGACCTCGACAGGAGTTAACTATGGCTACACCTTC
cdr3_aa: CASATSTGVNYGYTF
d_call: -
j_call: TRBJ1-2
clone_size: -
v_call: TRBV5-1

cdr3_nt: TGTGCCAGCAGTGAAGCGAAGCGGGAGGGCCACAATGAGCAGTTCTTC
cdr3_aa: CASSEAKREGHNEQFF
d_call: TRBD2
j_call: TRBJ2-1
clone_size: -
v_call: TRBV2

cdr3_nt: TGTGCCAGCAGTTTTAGAGGCGCCAATCAGCCCCAGCATTTT
cdr3_aa: CASSFRGANQPQHF
d_call: -
j_call: TRBJ1-5
clone_size: -
v_call: TRBV2

cdr3_nt: TGTGCCAGCAGTAAAGGGGCCGGGGAGCTGTTTTTT
cdr3_aa: CASSKGAGELFF
d_call: -
j_call: TRBJ2-2
clone_size: few
v_call: TRBV27

cdr3_nt: TGTGCCAGCAGCGGGGAGAGGAATGAGCAGTTCTTC
cdr3_aa: CASSGERNEQFF
d_call: -
j_call: TRBJ2-1
clone_size: -
v_call: TRBV11-3

cdr3_nt: TGTGCCACCAGTGATGGGACAGGGGGCTACGCTGAAGCTTTCTTT
cdr3_aa: CATSDGTGGYAEAFF
d_call: TRBD1
j_call: TRBJ1-1
clone_size: -
v_call: TRBV24-1

cdr3_nt: TGTGCCAGCAGTTATCCAGGGGGGTACGAGCAGTACTTC
cdr3_aa: CASSYPGGYEQYF
d_call: -
j_call: TRBJ2-7
clone_size: -
v_call: TRBV6-5

cdr3_nt: TGTGCCTGGGGGTCAGGGGCCGGACCAGGAAAACTGTTTTTT
cdr3_aa: CAWGSGAGPGKLFF
d_call: -
j_call: TRBJ1-4
clone_size: -
v_call: TRBV30

cdr3_nt: TGTGCCAGCAGTTTCTCGGGACAGGGGGCTGGCACTGAAGCTTTCTTT
cdr3_aa: CASSFSGQGAGTEAFF
d_call: TRBD1
j_call: TRBJ1-1
clone_size: once
v_call: TRBV6-5

cdr3_nt: TGTGCCAGCAGCGGCGGGCTCCCATCTGGAAACACCATATATTTT
cdr3_aa: CASSGGLPSGNTIYF
d_call: -
j_call: TRBJ1-3
clone_size: once
v_call: TRBV9

cdr3_nt: TGTGCCAGCAGCTTAGGGTCGCGCGTCAACACTGAAGCTTTCTTT
cdr3_aa: CASSLGSRVNTEAFF
d_call: -
j_call: TRBJ1-1
clone_size: -
v_call: TRBV7-2

cdr3_nt: TGTGCCAGCGCCGAGGGGGGGTCCTACAATGAGCAGTTCTTC
cdr3_aa: CASAEGGSYNEQFF
d_call: -
j_call: TRBJ2-1
clone_size: -
v_call: TRBV6-5

cdr3_nt: TGTGCCAGCAGCATACGACTAGCGGGGGAAGAGACCCAGTACTTC
cdr3_aa: CASSIRLAGEETQYF
d_call: TRBD2
j_call: TRBJ2-5
clone_size: -
v_call: TRBV3-1/TRBV3-2

cdr3_nt: TGTGCCAGCAGTGGTCCCGCAAGAGGTGCGGCCGGGGAGCTGTTTTTT
cdr3_aa: CASSGPARGAAGELFF
d_call: -
j_call: TRBJ2-2
clone_size: -
v_call: TRBV28

cdr3_nt: TGTGCCAGCAGCCGCAAGGGTTGGGAGGATACGCAGTATTTT
cdr3_aa: CASSRKGWEDTQYF
d_call: -
j_call: TRBJ2-3
clone_size: -
v_call: TRBV3-1/TRBV3-2

cdr3_nt: TGCGCCAGCAGCATTACCGGGACAGGGGACGAGCAGTACTTC
cdr3_aa: CASSITGTGDEQYF
d_call: TRBD1
j_call: TRBJ2-7
clone_size: -
v_call: TRBV5-1

cdr3_nt: TGTGCCAGCACGGACAGGAGGGCAACTAATGAAAAACTGTTTTTT
cdr3_aa: CASTDRRATNEKLFF
d_call: TRBD1
j_call: TRBJ1-4
clone_size: -
v_call: TRBV19

cdr3_nt: TGTGCCAGCACCATAGGAACAGGGACCTATGGCTACACCTTC
cdr3_aa: CASTIGTGTYGYTF
d_call: -
j_call: TRBJ1-2
clone_size: -
v_call: TRBV6-6

cdr3_nt: TGTGCCAGCAGTGAAAAGAGGTATACGCAGTATTTT
cdr3_aa: CASSEKRYTQYF
d_call: -
j_call: TRBJ2-3
clone_size: once
v_call: TRBV2

cdr3_nt: TGTGCCAGTAGTATGGTAGCAGGGGACACTGAAGCTTTCTTT
cdr3_aa: CASSMVAGDTEAFF
d_call: -
j_call: TRBJ1-1
clone_size: -
v_call: TRBV19

cdr3_nt: TGTGCCAGCACCCTAGCACTTCGGGGGAATTCACCCCTCCACTTT
cdr3_aa: CASTLALRGNSPLHF
d_call: -
j_call: TRBJ1-6
clone_size: -
v_call: TRBV27

cdr3_nt: TGTGCCAGCAGTTTATCGTTGGACAGGGGTTTTCCCTATGGCTACACCTTC
cdr3_aa: CASSLSLDRGFPYGYTF
d_call: TRBD1
j_call: TRBJ1-2
clone_size: -
v_call: TRBV27

cdr3_nt: TGTGCCAGCAGCAGGACTAGCGGGGGGGGTCACAATGAGCAGTTCTTC
cdr3_aa: CASSRTSGGGHNEQFF
d_call: TRBD2
j_call: TRBJ2-1
clone_size: -
v_call: TRBV5-4

cdr3_nt: TGTGCCAGCTCCCGGGGACAGGGGGCGAACACCGGGGAGCTGTTTTTT
cdr3_aa: CASSRGQGANTGELFF
d_call: TRBD1
j_call: TRBJ2-2
clone_size: -
v_call: TRBV18

cdr3_nt: TGTGCCAGCAAGAGCTGGCAGGGTGGCGGGGAGCTGTTTTTT
cdr3_aa: CASKSWQGGGELFF
d_call: -
j_call: TRBJ2-2
clone_size: once
v_call: TRBV3-1/TRBV3-2

cdr3_nt: TGTGCCAGCAGTCGGGAGGATTATGAGCAGTTCTTC
cdr3_aa: CASSREDYEQFF
d_call: TRBD2
j_call: TRBJ2-1
clone_size: -
v_call: TRBV2

cdr3_nt: TGTGCCAGCAGCCCCACTTTGGAGAGAACAGATACGCAGTATTTT
cdr3_aa: CASSPTLERTDTQYF
d_call: -
j_call: TRBJ2-3
clone_size: -
v_call: TRBV3-1/TRBV3-2